These 5 T cell receptor beta chains were all obtained from the same sample, sequenced in a study of blood T cell repertoires in COVID-19 (dated by TCRdb to between 2020 and 2021). Library prep was done by the immunoSEQ multiplex PCR assay. TCRdb retrieved this table from immuneACCESS and kept in-frame rearrangements only. Not all clones are present; in checked studies, unresolved V genes account for under half, and no reason is known for the remainder. In this sample the table shows 150,000 or so clones, 83% of which occur a single time. The ten largest clones represent 3.6% of the sample. Sequenced material: PBMCs or T cells enriched from blood (not recorded which). Receptors were obtained from a woman aged 45-59 years in a cohort exposed to, infected with or recovered from COVID-19 (not recorded which).

The chain links TRBV27 to TRBJ2-1, with D uncertain. Germline V gives CDR1 MNHEY, CDR2 SMNVEV (reference sequence). The CDR3 contains 14 residues. V was pared by 3 bases and J by 6 bases, with 12 bases between. CDR3 bases: TGTGCCAGCAGTTTGAACAGAGTCCCCAATGAGCAGTTCTTC. This sequence encodes CASSLNRVPNEQFF.

The chain couples TRBV11-2 to TRBJ2-1; D gene unclear. Germline V CDR1 and CDR2: SGHAT, FQNNGV. Trimming shortened V by 1 base and J by 13 bases, and 11 bases separated the two germline ends. This CDR3 spans 12 amino acids. CDR3 DNA: TGTGCCAGCAGCTTAGCCCCAAAAAGCCAGTTCTTC. Translation gives CASSLAPKSQFF.

The chain joins TRBV7-9 to TRBJ1-2, with TRBD1 matching over 8 bases. Germline V gene sequence: CDR1 SEHNR, CDR2 FQNEAQ (reference sequence). CDR3 length: 16 residues. Germline trimming cut 0 bases from V and 2 bases from J; bases unmatched to any gene: 5. The CDR3 is CASSLARAGGNYGYTF. The DNA for the CDR3 is TGTGCCAGCAGCTTAGCCCGGGCAGGGGGCAACTATGGCTACACCTTC. Drawing the rest from reference TRBV7-9 and TRBJ1-2, the complete variable domain is DTGVSQNPRHKITKRGQNVTFRCDPISEHNRLYWYRQTLGQGPEFLTYFQNEAQLEKSRLLSDRFSAERPKGSFSTLEIQRTEQGDSAMYLCASSLARAGGNYGYTFGSGTRLTVV.

V gene TRBV5-1 combines with J gene TRBJ2-7, with 8 bases aligning to TRBD2. J gave up 3 bases and V 0 bases, and 5 bases lay outside the gene matches. CDR3 length: 15 amino acids. Germline assignment: CDR1 SGHRS and CDR2 YFSETQ. The CDR3 region has the DNA TGCGCCAGCAGCTTGGTAACTAGCGGATTCTACGAGCAGTACTTC. This translates into CASSLVTSGFYEQYF.

This chain joins TRBV28 and TRBJ1-5; D call uncertain. The CDR3 loop spans 19 amino acids. V was shortened by 1 base and J by 0 bases, with 19 bases between the two germline ends. Germline V CDR1 and CDR2: MDHEN, SYDVKM. In DNA form, the CDR3 reads TGTGCCAGCAGTTTATATGGCCCTTTGTCACCCCATAGCAATCAGCCCCAGCATTTT. Translated: CASSLYGPLSPHSNQPQHF.